Included here is one TCR beta chain sequence, with context. Frequency classes this clonotype as medium-sized (0.01 to 0.1%); no count is given. It lacks a known antigen. The data were obtained in a study of T cell clusters in autoimmune cytopenias (dated by TCRdb to the late 2010s). Regarding the complete study: A median TRB sequencing depth of about 50,000 reads per sample was reached, and a median of roughly 2,300 distinct TRB clonotypes per sample was obtained. Alongside healthy, CLL and autoimmune hepatitis controls, autoimmune cytopenia patients had their peripheral blood TRB and IGH repertoires sequenced at active disease and again during treatment follow-up. The study aimed to test whether autoimmune cytopenia patients carry a disease-specific immune repertoire signature usable as a blood-based biomarker. General findings and caveats noted by the study authors: The T cell clusters were defined in silico only, and their functional role remained to be validated experimentally. GLIPH results suggested that primary autoimmune cytopenia patients were missing physiological T cell clusters, with around 51 clusters found only in healthy donors compared with over 15 found only in patients. Almost three-fold more exclusive TRB clusters were observed in healthy donors than in active autoimmune hepatitis patients, consistent with an autoimmunity-wide signature. TRB repertoire shifts, with less even repertoires observed in secondary cytopenia and CLL, were mostly attributed to lymphoma bias rather than autoimmunity. In the comparison of secondary cytopenia with CLL, the cluster-lack signature was not observed, apparently because the dominant lymphoma-associated repertoire masked the signature.

Multiplex PCR with a touch-down protocol amplified TRB rearrangements, with the TRB-A and TRB-B primer pools combined in a single tube. Illumina adapters and sample indices were added to the amplicons through two consecutive PCR reactions performed with Phusion HS II polymerase. The amplicons were purified from gel with the NucleoSpin Gel and PCR Clean-up kit, after which the amplicons were quantified by Qubit and checked for quality on an Agilent 2100 Bioanalyzer. Sequencing of the libraries was done on an Illumina MiSeq with paired-end, single-indexed, 600-cycle runs. Per the original workflow: MiXCR version 2.1.12 with the default MiXCR reference library was used to align and assemble TRB reads. A clone was defined by each unique CDR3 nucleotide sequence, and analysis was restricted to productive sequences with at least two reads. Alpha-parameterized diversity profiles (alpha 0 to 5), including the Shannon (alpha 1) and Simpson (alpha 2) indices, were computed with an R script to assess repertoire diversity. Combinatorial TRB VJ usage was computed with the tcR package and compared between cohorts by principal component analysis with ade4. GLIPH clustering of TCRbeta CDR3s was carried out on cohort pairs matched by age and read depth, and cluster frequencies were compared by Wilcoxon test. Following TCRdb reprocessing, every CDR3 protein sequence forms one entry, and DNA is not provided. The V and J calls reflect TCRdb's pipeline rather than the authors' work. The table for this sample records 2,500 to 3,500 distinct CDR3 sequences. 25% to 35% of the sample belongs to the ten largest clones.

Per sample, roughly 240 ng of peripheral blood genomic DNA, tens of thousands of genome equivalents, was used for TRB amplification. From cysteine to phenylalanine, the CDR3 is 16 amino acids long. DNA is not on record. Per the germline V gene, SGHNT is the CDR1 and YENEEA is the CDR2. The chain uses TRBV11-3 and TRBJ2-3; TCRdb's D gene call, TRBD2, goes unchecked for lack of DNA. The sample comprised peripheral blood. The clonotype comes from a human donor with an autoimmune cytopenia or autoimmune hepatitis (not recorded which). The CDR3 region has the sequence CASSLTSSGGTDTQYF.